Sequencing of this TCR beta chain was carried out in a study of blood T cell repertoires in COVID-19. On the study more broadly: Both acute and convalescent COVID-19 samples were obtained from the United States, Italy and Spain.

This clone was counted a single time. TCRdb's table, derived via immunoSEQ multiplex PCR, lists solely in-frame clones and lacks some. The sample lists about 190,000 clones, 70% to 80% seen once, with roughly 14% in the top ten. Trimming stripped 9 bases from V and 3 bases from J, with 14 bases between. Germline lookup yields CDR1 LNHDA and CDR2 SQIVND (reference sequence). CDR3 length equals 13 residues. This receptor was obtained from a middle-aged man who had recovered from COVID-19. The gene calls are TRBV19 and TRBJ1-2, with D possibly being TRBD1 (5 bases). Sequencing was performed on peripheral blood. Here the CDR3 DNA reads TGTGCCAGCACAGATCAGGGATACTATGGCTACACCTTC. Protein: CASTDQGYYGYTF.